This is a list of T cell receptor beta chains from one sample in a study of cytomegalovirus exposure and HLA in healthy donors. Libraries were prepared by immunoSEQ multiplex PCR; TCRdb keeps only in-frame clonotypes and omits some of them. The sample has 35,000 to 50,000 clones, roughly half seen once; the top ten hold 6%. Sequencing was performed on PBMCs. Every receptor here comes from a man between 60 and 70 years old in good health and CMV-seronegative. Both conserved end residues are part of each CDR3. A D gene is named only where the DNA matches it firmly. Clone size, where shown, is once, few, many, or a class for clones that have expanded.

CDR3nt,CDR3aa,d_gene,abundance,j_gene,v_gene
TGCAGCGTCGGACACAATAGCAATCAGCCCCAGCATTTT,CSVGHNSNQPQHF,-,-,TRBJ1-5,TRBV29-1
TGTGCCAGCAGTCCCCAGGGGGCCTCAACCTACGAGCAGTACTTC,CASSPQGASTYEQYF,TRBD1,once,TRBJ2-7,TRBV6-1
TGTGCCAGCAGCCAGAACCCCCAGGGGGGAGCCTATGGCTACACCTTC,CASSQNPQGGAYGYTF,TRBD1,-,TRBJ1-2,TRBV4-2
TGTGCCAGCTCCCTAACGAAGGGAGTCACTGAAGCTTTCTTT,CASSLTKGVTEAFF,-,few,TRBJ1-1,TRBV18
TGTGCCAGCAGTTACAGGGACATCTCCTACAATGAGCAGTTCTTC,CASSYRDISYNEQFF,-,-,TRBJ2-1,TRBV6-5
TGTGCCAGCAGTCTTGGAGGATATGAGCAGTTCTTC,CASSLGGYEQFF,-,-,TRBJ2-1,TRBV28
TGTGCCAGCAGCTCGGCGGGACAGGGGTTCATCTATGGCTACACCTTC,CASSSAGQGFIYGYTF,TRBD1,once,TRBJ1-2,TRBV5-4
TGTGCCAGCTCACCTCTGCCACAGGGTTCCTACGAGCAGTACTTC,CASSPLPQGSYEQYF,-,-,TRBJ2-7,TRBV18
TGTGCCTACCCGCAGGGGCCGGAAGAAAAACTGTTTTTT,CAYPQGPEEKLFF,-,-,TRBJ1-4,TRBV30
TGTGCCAGCAGCTTACAGGGATCGAACACTGAAGCTTTCTTT,CASSLQGSNTEAFF,-,-,TRBJ1-1,TRBV7-9
TGCGCCAGCAGCTTGGGTCCAGGGATGAGCTCCTACGAGCAGTACTTC,CASSLGPGMSSYEQYF,-,-,TRBJ2-7,TRBV5-1
TGCGCCAGCAGCCAAGATAGGCCGGGAGAGACCCAGTACTTC,CASSQDRPGETQYF,-,once,TRBJ2-5,TRBV4-1
TGTGCCAGCAGCCCTCGGGGACAGGGCAATCAGCCCCAGCATTTT,CASSPRGQGNQPQHF,TRBD1,many,TRBJ1-5,TRBV14
TGTGCCAGCAGCCACACAGGGTACCAAGAGACCCAGTACTTC,CASSHTGYQETQYF,-,-,TRBJ2-5,TRBV14
TGTGCCAGCAGCTTGCGGGACAGGGACCACTATGGCTACACCTTC,CASSLRDRDHYGYTF,TRBD1,-,TRBJ1-2,TRBV5-4
TGTGCCAGCAGTCCCTTAGGTTTTAGCACCTACGAGCAGTACTTC,CASSPLGFSTYEQYF,-,-,TRBJ2-7,TRBV27
TGTGCCAGCTCACCACGGGGGCCCCGCACAGATACGCAGTATTTT,CASSPRGPRTDTQYF,-,-,TRBJ2-3,TRBV18
TGCGCCAGCAGTTTACAGGGGTCCGCTTCGGATACGCAGTATTTT,CASSLQGSASDTQYF,TRBD1,few,TRBJ2-3,TRBV5-1
TGTGCCAGCAGATCAGTGCTCTCTGGAAACACCATATATTTT,CASRSVLSGNTIYF,-,few,TRBJ1-3,TRBV6-5
TGCGCCAGCAGCCAAGGGGTCGCTAGCGGGGCAGGTGAGCAGTTCTTC,CASSQGVASGAGEQFF,TRBD2,-,TRBJ2-1,TRBV4-3
TGTGCCAGCAGTAAAAGTGAACTAGCGGGAGCCGCCGGGGAGCTGTTTTTT,CASSKSELAGAAGELFF,TRBD2,-,TRBJ2-2,TRBV5-4
TGTGCCAGCCGGCGCGGCACGGGAGCTTTCTTT,CASRRGTGAFF,-,-,TRBJ1-1,TRBV28
TGTGCCAGCTCACCATACTCTCAGACAGGACCAGGAGAGCAGTTCTTC,CASSPYSQTGPGEQFF,-,-,TRBJ2-1,TRBV18
TGCAGCGTCGGACAGGGGGCGGGCGAGCAGTACTTC,CSVGQGAGEQYF,TRBD1,-,TRBJ2-7,TRBV29-1
TGTGCCTGGAGTGAATTGGGGGACATCGGCACGGAGCAGTACTTC,CAWSELGDIGTEQYF,-,-,TRBJ2-7,TRBV30
TGCGCCAGCAGCTTGAGCGGGAGTTCACCCCTCCACTTT,CASSLSGSSPLHF,-,-,TRBJ1-6,TRBV5-1
TGTGCCAGCACCGCAGACAGGGTGAACTATGGCTACACCTTC,CASTADRVNYGYTF,TRBD1,-,TRBJ1-2,TRBV11-2
TGTGCCAGCTCACCACAGACAGGCAAGTCGGAGACCCAGTACTTC,CASSPQTGKSETQYF,-,-,TRBJ2-5,TRBV18
TGCAGCGGACAGGGGGCGTCAGACGAGCAGTACTTC,CSGQGASDEQYF,TRBD1,few,TRBJ2-7,TRBV29-1
TGTGCCAGCAGCGTAATGGCAAGTACCTACGAGCAGTACTTC,CASSVMASTYEQYF,-,-,TRBJ2-7,TRBV9
TGTGCCAGCAGCTTAGCCAGATACACTGAAGCTTTCTTT,CASSLARYTEAFF,-,-,TRBJ1-1,TRBV11-3
TGCAGTGCCTCCCGAGCTGAGCAGTTCTTC,CSASRAEQFF,-,-,TRBJ2-1,TRBV20-1
TGCGCCAGCAGCAGCCGGACAAGTGGTGACTATGGCTACACCTTC,CASSSRTSGDYGYTF,-,few,TRBJ1-2,TRBV5-1
TGTGCCAGCAGCTTCCGGGACAGGGCTACCTATAATGAGCAGTTCTTC,CASSFRDRATYNEQFF,TRBD1,-,TRBJ2-1,TRBV7-2
TGTGCCAGCAGCTTGGGACTAGCGGGAAAGTTCTTC,CASSLGLAGKFF,TRBD2,-,TRBJ2-1,TRBV5-8
TGTGCCTGGAGTGGGGGAGCGGCAGCTTTCTTT,CAWSGGAAAFF,-,-,TRBJ1-1,TRBV30
TGTGCCAGCCTAATCCCGGGACAGGGCTTTCGTGGCTACACCTTC,CASLIPGQGFRGYTF,TRBD1,-,TRBJ1-2,TRBV19
TGTGCCAGCAGCGTAGCTACGGGGGAGGCCTACGAGCAGTACTTC,CASSVATGEAYEQYF,-,-,TRBJ2-7,TRBV9
TGCAGCGTTGAAGGGCCAGCGGGGGGCCTTTACAATGAGCAGTTCTTC,CSVEGPAGGLYNEQFF,TRBD2,-,TRBJ2-1,TRBV29-1
TGCGCCAGCAGCCAAGATCTGAATTCGCCAAATACTAACACTGAAGCTTTCTTT,CASSQDLNSPNTNTEAFF,-,-,TRBJ1-1,TRBV4-1
TGTGCCAGCAGCAGTCCCGGGACAGGGATCAGCAATCAGCCCCAGCATTTT,CASSSPGTGISNQPQHF,TRBD1,-,TRBJ1-5,TRBV2